This T cell receptor beta chain derives from a study of T cell responses to AZD1222 COVID-19 vaccine. Study-level information: Second doses that came at about 4 or about 12 weeks were put together.

Trimming pared 1 base from V and 4 bases from J, leaving 5 bases between. The CDR3 is made up of 13 amino acids. Notes on the study in general: Only a handful of people who got AZD1222 tested seropositive at baseline. Regions left unmutated in variants are reportedly the target of nearly half of spike-specific TCRs.

Worth noting for this clone: The antigen remains unidentified.

The repertoire was sequenced with immunoSEQ multiplex PCR; TCRdb's copy has only in-frame clones and lacks some. The sample contains some 61,000 clones, about 90% of which appear only once. The TCR sequence derives from an adult in good health. Sequenced here: peripheral blood, sampled on day 0 of AZD1222 vaccination. V gene TRBV12-3 or TRBV12-4 combines with J gene TRBJ1-5; D is uncertain. Here the CDR3 reads CASSLVENQPQHF. The CDR3 region has the DNA TGTGCCAGCAGTTTAGTGGAAAATCAGCCCCAGCATTTT.